This paragraph covers one TCR beta chain sequence. The antigen is unknown. This entry belongs to a study of somatic mutations in cytotoxic T cells in rheumatoid arthritis. Data came from immunoSEQ multiplex PCR; TCRdb stores just in-frame clones and leaves some out. The table has 15,000 to 20,000 clones, about 85% seen once; the top ten hold about 9.4%. The CDR3 has 15 amino acids. Looked up from germline, CDR1 is GTSNPN and CDR2 is SVGIG (reference sequence). The germline V and J ends were trimmed by 7 bases and 3 bases, with 21 bases remaining between them. Overall study results and limits: In about an eighth of the roughly 60 patients, the largest CD8+ clone exceeded 20% of CD8+ cells.

The source is an adult with rheumatoid arthritis. Sequencing input: CD8+ T cells sorted from blood. The V call is TRBV30, the J call TRBJ1-1; perhaps TRBD1 as D (5 bases). As DNA, the CDR3 is TGTGCCTCGACCCCGCCGGGGACTGTGGACACTGAAGCTTTCTTT. This codes for CASTPPGTVDTEAFF.